These T cell receptor beta chains were read from a single sample in a study of identical twins. TCRdb called the 5' RACE reads again in MiXCR, with one record for every CDR3 protein. The table has 690,000 or so distinct CDR3 sequences, under 9% seen once; the top ten hold approximately 0.89%. In addition, the sample was reused for a study of yellow fever vaccine responses in identical twins.

The sequenced material came from PBMCs. The receptors derive from a woman between 18 and 29 years old in good health. Both conserved end residues are trimmed from each CDR3. D genes are given only for firm matches.

j_call d_call v_call cdr3_aa
TRBJ2-1 NA TRBV12-3/TRBV12-4 ASSPRLGNEQF
TRBJ2-7 NA TRBV5-6 ASNLLSGSYEQY
TRBJ1-1 NA TRBV12-3/TRBV12-4 ASSPIVAEAF
TRBJ2-3 NA TRBV12-3/TRBV12-4 ASSLEDDTQY
TRBJ1-1 NA TRBV29-1 SVSQSGTNTEAF
TRBJ2-1 TRBD2 TRBV5-1 ASSLQGGLAGVEQF
TRBJ2-2 TRBD1 TRBV6-1 ASSAGTGGNSGELF
TRBJ2-2 NA TRBV7-9 ASSLEGGLAGELF
TRBJ2-7 TRBD1 TRBV7-6 ASSLATGGEQY
TRBJ2-1 NA TRBV5-4 ASSPGPRNEQF
TRBJ1-2 NA TRBV5-1 ASSLVGDYGYT
TRBJ2-2 NA TRBV4-2 ASPPVRKTGELF
TRBJ1-5 NA TRBV29-1 SVEDSWGMGQPQH
TRBJ2-5 TRBD2 TRBV2 ASKTVGELAGVAETQY
TRBJ2-5 NA TRBV20-1 SAAGTVLQETQY
TRBJ1-1 NA TRBV6-5 ASSYLSNTEAF
TRBJ1-6 NA TRBV12-3/TRBV12-4 ASSPGTPKSPLH
TRBJ2-1 TRBD2 TRBV11-2 ASSPTSGSQPHWEQF
TRBJ2-3 NA TRBV5-1 ASSLVIGVPPDTQY
TRBJ2-5 NA TRBV2 ASSPGDGGAGETQY
TRBJ1-2 NA TRBV6-5 ASSYAGNYGYT
TRBJ2-7 NA TRBV5-1 ASSLTQYEQY
TRBJ2-7 NA TRBV6-2/TRBV6-3 ASSSPSWSYEQY